These 13 T cell receptor delta chains originate from one sample sequenced in a study of gamma-delta chains in newborns, infants, children. TCRdb re-processed the reads using CATT. There are about 3,000 delta-chain clones in the sample; 10% occur only once, and roughly 9.6% lies in the top ten. The sample consisted of blood. All receptors derive from a child who was a newborn, infant or young child, either healthy, febrile or measles-vaccinated (not recorded which).

In the case of this clone: One end of the junction fails to match germline, which may point to a read error. The rearrangement joins TRDV2 to TRDJ3; 10 bases match TRDD3. Germline V CDR1 and CDR2: GEAIGNYY, EKD. The CDR3 loop spans 21 amino acids. For the CDR3, the DNA is TGTGCCTGTGACACCTGGGGGATACCTGAGGGGAGCTCCCGGGACACCCGACAGATGTTTTTC. Its protein product is CACDTWGIPEGSSRDTRQMFF.

On this clone itself: Just one base apart from a much larger clone, this may be a read error. The chain couples TRDV2 to TRDJ1, with 8 nucleotides matching TRDD3. Since TCRdb gives no J gene, matching the DNA to germline was used here to assign it. The CDR3 extends over 19 amino acids. Germline CDR1 reads GEAIGNYY; CDR2 reads EKD. J lost 0 bases, V lost 3 bases, and 17 bases had no gene match. CDR3 residues: CACDAPGDMKRPYTDKLIF. Here the CDR3 DNA reads TGTGCCTGTGACGCCCCGGGGGATATGAAGCGACCGTACACCGATAAACTCATCTTT.

This clone occurred a few times. Since a much larger clone is just one base distant, this may be a read error. This chain links TRDV2 with TRDJ2; TRDD3 agrees at 10 bases. The V gene's germline CDR1 is GEAIGNYY and CDR2 EKD. Losses at the gene ends were 3 bases for V and 5 bases for J; bases not matched to a gene: 5. The CDR3 length is 15 residues. The CDR3 here is CACDVLGDATAQLFF. In nucleotides, the CDR3 is TGTGCCTGTGACGTACTGGGGGATGCAACAGCACAACTCTTCTTT.

This clone has just a few counts. Being one base from a much bigger clone, this may be a read error. This chain's CDR3 is CACDTVGHWGILGDTRQMFF. CDR3 DNA sequence: TGTGCCTGTGACACCGTTGGTCACTGGGGGATACTCGGGGACACCCGACAGATGTTTTTC. The chain employs TRDV2 and TRDJ3, with 12 bases matching TRDD3. CDR3 length: 20 residues. The J segment lost 5 bases and the V segment lost 0 bases, leaving 10 bases of the junction unmatched. In germline, CDR1 is GEAIGNYY, CDR2 EKD.

This clone showed up just a few times. A much larger clonotype is one base distant, so this may be a read error. This chain uses TRDV2 with TRDJ3, with 9 bases fitting TRDD3. The germline V gene has CDR1 GEAIGNYY and CDR2 EKD. The CDR3 has 18 amino acids. CDR3 sequence (DNA): TGTGCCCGTGACACCTGGGGGATTAACTCCTGGGACACCCGACAGATGTTTTTC. Translating it yields CARDTWGINSWDTRQMFF.

This clone was observed a few times. The rearrangement joins TRDV2 to TRDJ3, with 8 bases matching TRDD3. The trim removed 3 bases at V and 0 bases at J, leaving 6 bases unmatched. Germline-derived CDR1 and CDR2 are GEAIGNYY and EKD. CDR3 length: 18 residues. The CDR3 DNA reads as TGTGCCTGTGACGTACTGGGGGCCGGCTCCTGGGACACCCGACAGATGTTTTTC. Protein: CACDVLGAGSWDTRQMFF.

As to this clone: A clone one base away is much larger, so this may be a read error. Other nucleotide sequences from this sample produce the same CDR3. The CDR3 protein is CALGETPIRRAQLFF. In DNA form, the CDR3 reads TGTGCTCTTGGGGAAACCCCAATACGGAGGGCACAACTCTTCTTT. The chain carries TRDV1 and TRDJ2, with D possibly matching TRDD3 (5 bases). V gave up 2 bases and J gave up 8 bases, with 15 bases separating them. There are 15 residues in the CDR3. Germline assignment: CDR1 TSWWSYY and CDR2 QGS.

This chain uses TRDV2 with TRDJ3; 9 positions agree with TRDD3. In the absence of a J gene in TCRdb, the DNA was matched to germline to assign it here. J gave up 0 bases and V 0 bases, and 8 bases lay outside the gene matches. The CDR3 consists of 20 residues. The germline CDR1 and CDR2 sequences are GEAIGNYY and EKD. CDR3 in DNA: TGTGCCTGTGACACCACTGGGGGAGACACGAGCTCCTGGGACACCCGACAGATGTTTTTC. Protein product: CACDTTGGDTSSWDTRQMFF.

This clone has more than one count but fewer than ten. The mismatch at residue 7 between this DNA's translation and the TCRdb protein of a much larger clone likely reflects a read error; the protein shown is translated from the DNA. This sequence joins TRDV2 and TRDJ1, with TRDD3 matching 8 bases. The germline V gene encodes CDR1 GEAIGNYY and CDR2 EKD. This CDR3 has 13 residues. Trimming removed 5 bases from V and 1 base from J; junction bases left unmatched: 2. CDR3 bases: TGTGCCTGTGTTGGGGGATGCACCGATAAACTCATCTTT. It encodes CACVGGCTDKLIF.

A note on this clone: The translation of this DNA and the TCRdb protein of a much larger clone differ at residue 12, probably owing to a read error; the protein shown here is translated from the DNA. The chain carries TRDV2 and TRDJ3; 10 positions agree with TRDD3. CDR3 length equals 17 residues. Germline CDR1 is GEAIGNYY and CDR2 is EKD. CDR3 in DNA: TGTGCCTGTGACACTGGGGGATACTCCTGGGACGCCCGACAGATGTTTTTC. Its translation: CACDTGGYSWDARQMFF.

Note on this clone: A much larger clone sits a single nucleotide away, making a read error possible. Other DNA sequences in the sample encode the same CDR3. The chain recombines TRDV2 with TRDJ2; 8 nucleotides line up with TRDD3. This CDR3 has 18 residues. The germline V gene has CDR1 GEAIGNYY and CDR2 EKD. CDR3 sequence (DNA): TGTGCCTGCGACACCGCGGGGGATAAGGGCCAGGTGACAGCACAACTCTTCTTT. This encodes CACDTAGDKGQVTAQLFF.

This clone is medium-sized by share. This sequence joins TRDV2 and TRDJ3; the match to TRDD3 covers 12 bases. Germline V gene lookup returns CDR1 GEAIGNYY and CDR2 EKD. The CDR3 runs to 19 residues. Trimming removed 3 bases from V and 0 bases from J; junction bases left unmatched: 5. In DNA, the CDR3 is TGTGCCTGTGACGATCTGGGGGATACGAGCTCCTGGGACACCCGACAGATGTTTTTC. It translates to CACDDLGDTSSWDTRQMFF.

This clone was observed a few times. A read error may be the cause here, since a much bigger clone is one base away. Other DNA sequences in the same sample also yield this CDR3. The rearrangement uses TRDV2 and TRDJ1; 9 bases fit TRDD3. The CDR3 sequence is 14 residues long. Germline V gene lookup returns CDR1 GEAIGNYY and CDR2 EKD. V shed 3 bases and J 2 bases; nucleotides not matched to a gene: 3. The CDR3 DNA is TGTGCCTGTGACGGGCTGGGGGATACCGATAAACTCATCTTT. It is translated as CACDGLGDTDKLIF.